The 29 T cell receptor beta chains listed next were all sequenced from one sample in a study of post-analysis software for immune sequencing data. These TCRs are of unknown antigen specificity. cDNA libraries of TCR beta carried unique molecular identifiers. In TCRdb, the PCR reads were re-called with MiXCR into one record per CDR3 protein. The sample holds 400,000 to 500,000 distinct CDR3 sequences, approximately 39% seen once. Study observations and caveats: Included in a set of about five TRBV segments more frequent in patients than controls were TRBV5-6, TRBV5-1 and TRBV20-1.

Sequences were obtained from blood. The receptors come from a girl aged 2 to 9 with multiple sclerosis.

This clonotype has just a few counts. It may be a read error: a sequence one base away is much more abundant. The V gene is TRBV5-8, the J gene TRBJ2-3; D is ambiguous. The CDR3 runs 17 residues. Germline CDR1 and CDR2: SGHTS and YDEGEE. CDR3 sequence reads: CASSFGQWVGSTDAQYF. CDR3 DNA: TGTGCCAGCAGCTTTGGGCAGTGGGTGGGCAGCACAGATGCGCAGTATTTT.

Only a few counts were recorded for this clonotype. This rearrangement joins TRBV20-1 to TRBJ1-2; no definite D call. The CDR3 loop spans 15 amino acids. CDR1 is DFQATT, CDR2 SNEGSKA, per germline (reference sequence). V was clipped by 3 bases and J by 2 bases, with 16 bases between them. For the CDR3, the DNA is TGCAGTGCTAGCTTGGTACTTCCCAGGAACTATGGCTACACCTTC. This encodes CSASLVLPRNYGYTF.

This clonotype came up many times. The V gene is TRBV11-2, the J gene TRBJ2-7, with D perhaps matching TRBD1 (5 bases). CDR1 and CDR2 from the germline V gene are SGHAT and FQNNGV. V dropped 7 bases and J dropped 2 bases, with 15 bases sitting between them. CDR3 size: 14 residues. The CDR3 sequence is CASTKDTIPYEQYF. The CDR3 DNA sequence: TGTGCCAGCACCAAGGACACAATTCCCTACGAGCAGTACTTC.

Only a few counts were recorded for this clonotype. The chain has TRBV7-9 and TRBJ2-7; possibly TRBD2 for D (5 bases). The germline V gene encodes CDR1 SEHNR and CDR2 FQNEAQ (reference sequence). CDR3 length: 14 amino acids. V gave up 2 bases and J gave up 7 bases, with 15 bases separating them. CDR3 in DNA: TGTGCCAGCAGCTTAATCGACTCACCGGGGGAGCAGTACTTC. Translated: CASSLIDSPGEQYF. The whole variable domain, remainder taken from reference TRBV7-9 and TRBJ2-7, is DTGVSQNPRHKITKRGQNVTFRCDPISEHNRLYWYRQTLGQGPEFLTYFQNEAQLEKSRLLSDRFSAERPKGSFSTLEIQRTEQGDSAMYLCASSLIDSPGEQYFGPGTRLTVT.

The genes are TRBV1 and TRBJ1-6; TRBD1 reflects the table's D call only, with no check against the DNA. TRBV1 is marked as a pseudogene. The CDR3 runs to 19 residues. The CDR3 DNA follows: TGCACCAGCAGCCACCACAGGGGGCTCTGGATATTAGACAATTCACCCCTCCACTTT. Protein: CTSSHHRGLWILDNSPLHF.

J is TRBJ2-5 and V is TRBV7-9, with a weak D call TRBD1 (6 bases). Trimming removed 8 bases from V and 5 bases from J, with 21 bases in between. The CDR3 spans 15 residues. Per the germline V gene, CDR1 is SEHNR and CDR2 is FQNEAQ (reference sequence). The CDR3 DNA is TGTGCCAGCGTACCACCGGGACAAACTGGGGAGACCCAGTACTTC. Translated: CASVPPGQTGETQYF.

The J gene is TRBJ2-1, the V gene TRBV6-4; 16 bases line up with TRBD2. The CDR3 sequence is 18 residues long. Germline lookup yields CDR1 MRHNA and CDR2 SNTAGT. Trimming cost V 0 bases and J 4 bases; bases outside gene matches: 3. The CDR3 DNA is TGTGCCAGCAGTGACTCACCGGGACTAGCGGGAGGGTACAATGAGCAGTTCTTC. Its translation: CASSDSPGLAGGYNEQFF.

The chain has TRBV20-1 and TRBJ2-1; D is ambiguous. The CDR3 consists of 13 residues. V was trimmed by 5 bases and J by 2 bases, leaving 10 bases between them. Germline CDR1 is DFQATT and CDR2 is SNEGSKA (reference sequence). In nucleotides, the CDR3 is TGCAGTGCTTCCCCCTACGCCTACAATGAGCAGTTCTTC. This codes for CSASPYAYNEQFF.

The rearrangement links TRBV20-1 to TRBJ1-2, with D tentatively TRBD1 (6 bases). The CDR3 runs 14 residues. Germline CDR1 and CDR2: DFQATT and SNEGSKA (reference sequence). Between the trimmed V and J ends, which lost 0 bases and 7 bases, there was a span of 15 bases. CDR3 sequence (DNA): TGCAGTGCTAGAGATGTTGGCAGGGGTCTTGGCTACACCTTC. This encodes CSARDVGRGLGYTF.

This chain links TRBV20-1 with TRBJ1-1; TRBD1 matches 7 bases. V gave up 5 bases and J gave up 0 bases; unmatched junction bases: 9. CDR3 length: 15 residues. Germline V gene data show CDR1 as DFQATT and CDR2 as SNEGSKA (reference sequence). CDR3 DNA: TGCAGTGCTCCACTACCACAGGGGATGAACACTGAAGCTTTCTTT. Translating it yields CSAPLPQGMNTEAFF.

The rearrangement uses TRBV5-1 and TRBJ1-1, with 9 bases identical to TRBD1. The junction had 4 bases not matched to a gene; V was cut back by 0 bases and J by 4 bases. The CDR3 consists of 15 residues. Per germline, CDR1 SGHRS and CDR2 YFSETQ. CDR3 in amino acids: CASSLDLQGATEAFF. The DNA for the CDR3 is TGCGCCAGCAGCTTGGACCTACAGGGGGCCACTGAAGCTTTCTTT.

This clonotype was picked up one time. The chain is built from TRBV5-5 and TRBJ2-1; 8 bases line up with TRBD2. This CDR3 spans 18 amino acids. From germline, CDR1 is SGHKS and CDR2 YYEKEE (reference sequence). Germline trimming cut 5 bases from V and 7 bases from J; bases unmatched to any gene: 20. The CDR3 nucleotides are TGTGCCAGCAGGCCACTAGTAGCCAGCGGGAGTAGAAAGAATGAGCAGTTCTTC. Protein: CASRPLVASGSRKNEQFF.

This clonotype has a handful of counts. This chain joins TRBV20-1 and TRBJ2-7; TRBD2 is a possible D gene (6 bases). Germline CDR1 and CDR2: DFQATT and SNEGSKA (reference sequence). Trimming cost V 1 base and J 1 base, with 8 bases left between them. CDR3 length: 13 amino acids. The CDR3 loop is CSARGDFSYEQYF. The CDR3 DNA reads as TGCAGTGCTAGAGGGGACTTTTCCTACGAGCAGTACTTC.

This clonotype appeared a few times. The chain joins TRBV15 to TRBJ1-5; maybe TRBD1 (6 bases). There are 18 residues in the CDR3. The V gene's germline CDR1 is LNHNV and CDR2 YYDKDF (reference sequence). V gave up 3 bases and J gave up 3 bases, with 21 bases separating them. CDR3 DNA: TGTGCCACCAGCAGTACGGGACCCACGGGGGGCTTCAATCAGCCCCAGCATTTT. Protein: CATSSTGPTGGFNQPQHF.

CDR3 in amino acids: CSVGFRAARDTQYF. The CDR3 bases are TGCAGCGTTGGATTCCGTGCGGCGAGAGATACGCAGTATTTT. The rearrangement joins TRBV29-1 to TRBJ2-3, with D uncertain. V lost 4 bases, J lost 5 bases, and 16 bases lay in between. The CDR3 spans 14 residues. Germline V gene lookup returns CDR1 SQVTM and CDR2 ANQGSEA.

The rearrangement uses TRBV6-6 and TRBJ1-1, with TRBD1 matching over 8 bases. This CDR3 has 14 amino acids. The J segment lost 4 bases and the V segment lost 6 bases, leaving 7 bases of the junction unmatched. The germline CDR1 and CDR2 sequences are MNHNY and SVGAGI (reference sequence). Here the CDR3 reads CASSRGQGPTEAFF. Written as DNA, the CDR3 is TGTGCCAGCAGCCGAGGACAGGGACCCACTGAAGCTTTCTTT.

This clonotype was seen a handful of times. CDR3 nucleotides: TGCGCCAGCAGCACCCTAGCGGGGGGGCCGAGCACAGATACGCAGTATTTT. Translation: CASSTLAGGPSTDTQYF. The chain has TRBV5-1 and TRBJ2-3, with 12 nucleotides matching TRBD2. Germline V gene lookup returns CDR1 SGHRS and CDR2 YFSETQ. With 4 bases clipped from V and 0 bases from J, the junction kept 6 bases outside the gene matches. The CDR3 is 17 residues long. The full variable domain, rest sourced from reference TRBV5-1 and TRBJ2-3, is KAGVTQTPRYLIKTRGQQVTLSCSPISGHRSVSWYQQTPGQGLQFLFEYFSETQRNKGNFPGRFSGRQFSNSRSEMNVSTLELGDSALYLCASSTLAGGPSTDTQYFGPGTRLTVL.

The CDR3 DNA sequence: TGTGCCAGCAGCTCTCCGGGACAGGTTAATTCACCCCTCCACTTT. Protein: CASSSPGQVNSPLHF. The chain couples TRBV11-2 to TRBJ1-6; 8 nucleotides align to TRBD1. The CDR3 runs 15 residues. Trimming at V came to 4 bases and at J to 6 bases, leaving 5 bases not matched to a gene. Per germline, CDR1 SGHAT and CDR2 FQNNGV.

The chain links TRBV20-1 to TRBJ1-2; the D gene is possibly TRBD1 (6 bases). CDR3 size: 12 residues. Germline assignment: CDR1 DFQATT and CDR2 SNEGSKA (reference sequence). The V end lost 6 bases, the J end lost 5 bases, and 13 bases lay between the germline ends. This CDR3 reads CSASGQSYGYTF. The CDR3 coding sequence is TGCAGTGCCAGTGGACAGTCGTATGGCTACACCTTC.

The rearrangement uses TRBV11-1 and TRBJ2-3, with 9 bases matching TRBD2. V was clipped by 5 bases and J by 2 bases; unmatched bases: 14. Germline loops: CDR1 SGHAT, CDR2 FQDESV (reference sequence). There are 18 residues in the CDR3. As DNA, the CDR3 is TGTGCCAGCAGCCTAATGGAACCGACTAGCGGATTCACAGATACGCAGTATTTT. This codes for CASSLMEPTSGFTDTQYF. The complete variable domain, with remaining parts taken from reference TRBV11-1 and TRBJ2-3, reads EAEVAQSPRYKITEKSQAVAFWCDPISGHATLYWYRQILGQGPELLVQFQDESVVDDSQLPKDRFSAERLKGVDSTLKIQPAELGDSAMYLCASSLMEPTSGFTDTQYFGPGTRLTVL.

This clonotype was seen a few times. Mismatch with germline at one junction end may stem from a read error. The chain employs TRBV20-1 and TRBJ2-7; 8 bases line up with TRBD2. Germline CDR1 reads DFQATT; CDR2 reads SNEGSKA (reference sequence). This CDR3 contains 14 residues. The CDR3 spells CSAPGGGSSYEQYF. The CDR3 DNA sequence: TGTAGTGCCCCCGGGGGGGGGTCAAGTTACGAGCAGTACTTC.

This chain links TRBV7-2 with TRBJ2-2; D might be TRBD1 (6 bases). Germline V gives CDR1 SGHTA, CDR2 FQGNSA. V lost 7 bases, J lost 3 bases, and 15 bases lay in between. This CDR3 contains 15 residues. Here the CDR3 reads CASTENRADTGELFF. CDR3 nucleotide sequence: TGTGCCAGCACCGAGAACAGGGCGGACACCGGGGAGCTGTTTTTT. Using reference TRBV7-2 and TRBJ2-2 for the parts outside the CDR3, the full variable domain is GAGVSQSPSNKVTEKGKDVELRCDPISGHTALYWYRQSLGQGLEFLIYFQGNSAPDKSGLPSDRFSAERTGGSVSTLTIQRTQQEDSAVYLCASTENRADTGELFFGEGSRLTVL.

This clonotype was picked up one time. The CDR3: CSARDGSAIYEQYF. DNA for the CDR3: TGCAGTGCTAGAGATGGATCCGCAATTTACGAGCAGTACTTC. The chain recombines TRBV20-1 with TRBJ2-7; D unresolved. The CDR3 contains 14 residues. Germline-derived CDR1 and CDR2 are DFQATT and SNEGSKA (reference sequence). Trimming cost V 0 bases and J 4 bases, with 13 bases left between them.

Only a few counts were recorded for this clonotype. The CDR3 here is CASSQERRIRIGGINSPLHF. The DNA of the CDR3 is TGTGCCAGCAGCCAAGAAAGAAGGATAAGGATCGGAGGCATCAATTCACCCCTCCACTTT. The V gene is TRBV4-2, the J gene TRBJ1-6; D not resolved. The germline CDR1 and CDR2 sequences are LGHNA and YNFKEQ. The V end lost 0 bases, the J end lost 7 bases, and 25 bases lay between the germline ends. The CDR3 sequence is 20 residues long.

The V call is TRBV10-3, the J call TRBJ1-1, with 8 bases that match TRBD1. Losses at the gene ends were 10 bases for V and 10 bases for J; bases not matched to a gene: 11. The germline V gene encodes CDR1 ENHRY and CDR2 SYGVKD. This CDR3 region has 12 residues. CDR3 region: CASRTTGEAAFF. CDR3 nucleotides: TGTGCCAGCAGGACGACAGGGGAGGCAGCTTTCTTT.

The chain recombines TRBV9 with TRBJ2-7; a weak D match, TRBD1 (6 bases). The CDR3 extends over 14 amino acids. Germline CDR1 and CDR2: SGDLS and YYNGEE. Between the trimmed V and J ends, which lost 0 bases and 3 bases, there was a span of 10 bases. The CDR3 region is CASSVGTELYEQYF. In DNA, the CDR3 is TGTGCCAGCAGCGTAGGGACAGAGCTCTACGAGCAGTACTTC.

This clonotype was observed a few times. The gene calls are TRBV6-5 and TRBJ2-1, with D unresolved. CDR1 is MNHEY, CDR2 SVGAGI, per germline. This CDR3 spans 12 amino acids. With 5 bases removed from V and 7 bases from J, the gap between germline ends came to 9 bases. CDR3 amino acids: CASSPSPNEQFF. The CDR3 DNA sequence: TGTGCCAGCAGTCCGTCCCCTAATGAGCAGTTCTTC.

The table lists this clonotype with a few counts. CDR3 residues: CASSSGRRGWETQYF. The DNA of the CDR3 is TGTGCCAGCAGCTCGGGACGCCGCGGTTGGGAGACCCAGTACTTC. The V and J genes are TRBV7-2 and TRBJ2-7; D is perhaps TRBD1 or TRBD2 (5 bases each). The DNA end lines up better with TRBJ2-5; the J call may be wrong. CDR3 length: 15 amino acids. Per the germline V gene, CDR1 is SGHTA and CDR2 is FQGNSA.

V and J are TRBV7-2 and TRBJ2-5; D gene unclear. The CDR3 has 15 amino acids. From germline, CDR1 is SGHTA and CDR2 FQGNSA. The ends were cut back, 0 bases at V and 2 bases at J, with 10 bases in the middle. The CDR3 spells CASSLARVLQETQYF. The CDR3 coding sequence is TGTGCCAGCAGCTTAGCCCGGGTACTTCAAGAGACCCAGTACTTC.